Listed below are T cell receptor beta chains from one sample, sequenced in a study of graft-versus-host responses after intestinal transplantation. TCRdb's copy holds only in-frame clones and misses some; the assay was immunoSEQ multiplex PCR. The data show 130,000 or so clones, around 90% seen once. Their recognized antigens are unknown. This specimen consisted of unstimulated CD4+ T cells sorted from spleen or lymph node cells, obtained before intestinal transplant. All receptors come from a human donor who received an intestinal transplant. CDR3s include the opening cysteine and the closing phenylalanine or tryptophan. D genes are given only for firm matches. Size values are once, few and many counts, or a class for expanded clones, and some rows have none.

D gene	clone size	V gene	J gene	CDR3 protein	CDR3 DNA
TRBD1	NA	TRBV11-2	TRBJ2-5	CASSWGQERETQYF	TGTGCCAGCAGCTGGGGACAGGAACGGGAGACCCAGTACTTC
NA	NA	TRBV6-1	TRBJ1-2	CASSDGGMGYTF	TGTGCCAGCAGTGACGGGGGTATGGGCTACACCTTC
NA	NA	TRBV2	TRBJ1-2	CASSYTGRYGYTF	TGTGCCAGCAGTTATACAGGGCGCTATGGCTACACCTTC
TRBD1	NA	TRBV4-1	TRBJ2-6	CASSPRWTGIPAGANVLTF	TGCGCCAGCAGCCCTAGATGGACAGGAATTCCTGCTGGGGCCAACGTCCTGACTTTC
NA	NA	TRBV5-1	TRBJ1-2	CASSAQEGHLYGYTF	TGCGCCAGCAGCGCACAGGAGGGACACCTATATGGCTACACCTTC
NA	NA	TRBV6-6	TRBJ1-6	CASSYGDRYNSPLHF	TGTGCCAGCAGTTACGGCGACCGCTATAATTCACCCCTCCACTTT
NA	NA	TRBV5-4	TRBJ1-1	CASSLVQGGTEAFF	TGTGCCAGCAGCTTGGTACAGGGAGGGACTGAAGCTTTCTTT
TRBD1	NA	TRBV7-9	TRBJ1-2	CASSLPGGRPGYTF	TGTGCCAGCAGCTTACCAGGGGGTCGTCCCGGCTACACCTTC
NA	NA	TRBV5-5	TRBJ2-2	CASSHGTSNTGELFF	TGTGCCAGCAGCCACGGGACATCGAACACCGGGGAGCTGTTTTTT
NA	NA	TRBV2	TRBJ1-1	CASSPGSTEAFF	TGTGCCTCCTCGCCAGGGTCTACTGAAGCTTTCTTT
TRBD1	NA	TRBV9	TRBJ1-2	CASSVVGGAGYGYTF	TGTGCCAGCAGCGTAGTAGGGGGCGCGGGGTATGGCTACACCTTC
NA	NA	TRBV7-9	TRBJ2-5	CASSLLATETQYF	TGTGCCAGCAGCTTATTAGCAACGGAGACCCAGTACTTC
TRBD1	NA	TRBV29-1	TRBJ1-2	CSVEFDRGSGGSYGYTF	TGCAGCGTTGAATTCGACAGGGGAAGCGGTGGTTCCTATGGCTACACCTTC
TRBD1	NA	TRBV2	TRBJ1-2	CASSVLPGQGFYGYTF	TGTGCCAGCAGTGTTCTTCCGGGACAGGGCTTTTATGGCTACACCTTC
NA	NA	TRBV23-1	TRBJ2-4	CANTGGGAKNIQYF	TGCGCCAACACCGGCGGAGGGGCCAAAAACATTCAGTACTTC
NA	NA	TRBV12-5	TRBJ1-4	CASGLGLATNEKLFF	TGTGCTAGTGGTTTGGGCCTAGCAACTAATGAAAAACTGTTTTTT
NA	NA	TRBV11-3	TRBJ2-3	CASSLRGGITDTQYF	TGTGCCAGCAGCTTAAGAGGGGGGATCACAGATACGCAGTATTTT
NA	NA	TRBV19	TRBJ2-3	CASVERWTDTQYF	TGTGCCAGTGTAGAGCGGTGGACAGATACGCAGTATTTT
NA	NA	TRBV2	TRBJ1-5	CASSDLLEPQHF	TGTGCCAGCAGTGACCTTCTGGAGCCCCAGCATTTT
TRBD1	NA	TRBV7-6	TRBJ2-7	CASSGLPGTGAYEQYF	TGTGCCAGCAGCGGACTCCCCGGGACAGGGGCGTACGAGCAGTACTTC
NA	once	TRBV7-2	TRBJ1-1	CASSLGGSRTEAFF	TGTGCCAGCAGCTTAGGAGGGTCGCGGACTGAAGCTTTCTTT
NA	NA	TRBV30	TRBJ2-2	CAWSVLKAPTGELFF	TGTGCCTGGAGTGTACTGAAGGCCCCGACCGGGGAGCTGTTTTTT
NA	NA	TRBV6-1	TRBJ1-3	CASSDLNRFVDGNTIYF	TGTGCCAGCAGTGACCTGAACAGGTTTGTTGATGGAAACACCATATATTTT
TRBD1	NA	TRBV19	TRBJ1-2	CASREGQGSYGYTF	TGTGCCAGTAGGGAAGGACAGGGCTCCTATGGCTACACCTTC
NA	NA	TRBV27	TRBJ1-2	CASSSGPGQTNYGYTF	TGTGCCAGCAGTTCGGGTCCCGGACAGACTAACTATGGCTACACCTTC
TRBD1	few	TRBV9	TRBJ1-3	CASSPQSTGRNTIYF	TGTGCCAGCAGCCCCCAATCGACAGGGAGAAACACCATATATTTT
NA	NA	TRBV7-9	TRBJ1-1	CASRSDTEALF	TGTGCCAGCAGATCCGATACTGAAGCTCTCTTT
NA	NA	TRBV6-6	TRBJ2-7	CASSYSHLYEQYF	TGTGCCAGCAGTTACTCCCACCTCTACGAGCAGTACTTC
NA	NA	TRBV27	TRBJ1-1	CASSRGGGDTEAFF	TGTGCCAGCTCTAGAGGTGGGGGCGACACTGAAGCTTTCTTT
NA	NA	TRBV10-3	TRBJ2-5	CASMGGQPGETQYF	TGTGCCTCCATGGGGGGCCAGCCCGGGGAGACCCAGTACTTC
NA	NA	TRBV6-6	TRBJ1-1	CASSTQMNTEAFF	TGTGCCAGCAGTACTCAGATGAACACTGAAGCTTTCTTT
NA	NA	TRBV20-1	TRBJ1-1	CSAKTVFGAFF	TGCAGTGCAAAGACAGTATTTGGGGCTTTCTTT
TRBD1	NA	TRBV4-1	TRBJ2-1	CASSRPDRDEQFF	TGCGCCAGCAGCCGACCCGACAGGGATGAGCAGTTCTTC
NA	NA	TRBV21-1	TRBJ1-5	CASSKGSAGGDWSNQPQHF	TGTGCCAGCAGCAAAGGAAGTGCAGGGGGGGACTGGAGCAATCAGCCCCAGCATTTT
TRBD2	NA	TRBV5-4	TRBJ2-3	CASSWGLAVDTDTQYF	TGTGCCAGCAGCTGGGGACTAGCGGTTGACACAGATACGCAGTATTTT
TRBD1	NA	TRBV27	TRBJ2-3	CASSPQGSDTQYF	TGTGCCAGCAGCCCACAGGGGTCAGATACGCAGTATTTT
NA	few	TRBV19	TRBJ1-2	CASSIPVNYGYTF	TGTGCCAGTAGTATCCCGGTAAACTATGGCTACACCTTC
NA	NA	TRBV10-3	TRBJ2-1	CAISDLNEQFF	TGTGCCATCAGTGACCTCAATGAGCAGTTCTTC
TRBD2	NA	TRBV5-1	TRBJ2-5	CASSPAHLAGEETQYF	TGCGCCAGCAGCCCCGCCCATCTAGCGGGGGAAGAGACCCAGTACTTC
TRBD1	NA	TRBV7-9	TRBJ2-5	CASSFLTGQETQYF	TGTGCCAGCAGCTTCCTGACAGGGCAAGAGACCCAGTACTTC
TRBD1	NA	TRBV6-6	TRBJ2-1	CASSEGARNEQFF	TGTGCCAGCAGTGAGGGGGCGCGGAATGAGCAGTTCTTC
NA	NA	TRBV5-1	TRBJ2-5	CASLEGRSETQYF	TGCGCCAGCCTGGAGGGGCGCTCAGAGACCCAGTACTTC
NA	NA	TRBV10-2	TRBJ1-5	CASSESLAQPQHF	TGCGCCAGCAGTGAGTCCCTGGCTCAGCCCCAGCATTTT
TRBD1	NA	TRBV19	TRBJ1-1	CASSARDRGKKAFF	TGTGCCAGTAGTGCCCGGGACAGGGGCAAAAAAGCTTTCTTT
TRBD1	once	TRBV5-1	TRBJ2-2	CASSLAPGQGTLTGELFF	TGCGCCAGCAGCTTGGCCCCGGGACAGGGGACCCTCACCGGGGAGCTGTTTTTT